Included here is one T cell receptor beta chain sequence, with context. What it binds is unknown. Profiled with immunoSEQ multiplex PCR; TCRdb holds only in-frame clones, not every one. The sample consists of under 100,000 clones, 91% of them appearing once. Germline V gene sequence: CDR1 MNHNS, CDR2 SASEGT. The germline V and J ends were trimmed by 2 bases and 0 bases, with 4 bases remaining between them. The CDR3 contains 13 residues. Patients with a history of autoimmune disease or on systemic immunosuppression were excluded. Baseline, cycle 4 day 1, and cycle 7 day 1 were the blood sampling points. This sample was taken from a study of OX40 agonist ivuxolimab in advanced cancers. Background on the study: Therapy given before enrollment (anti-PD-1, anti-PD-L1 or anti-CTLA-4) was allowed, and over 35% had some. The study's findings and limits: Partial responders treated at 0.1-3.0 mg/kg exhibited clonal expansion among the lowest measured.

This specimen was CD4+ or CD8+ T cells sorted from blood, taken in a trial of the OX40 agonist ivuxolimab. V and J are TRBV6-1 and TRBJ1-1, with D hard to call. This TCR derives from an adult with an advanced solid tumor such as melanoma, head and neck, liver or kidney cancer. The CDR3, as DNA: TGTGCCAGCAGTGAAATAATGAACACTGAAGCTTTCTTT. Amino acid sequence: CASSEIMNTEAFF.